This record covers a single T cell receptor (beta chain). Its matching antigen is unknown. Germline V lookup: CDR1 SQVTM, CDR2 ANQGSEA. J was trimmed by 4 bases and V by 0 bases; bases with no gene match: 15. The CDR3 is made up of 19 amino acids. The data were produced by immunoSEQ multiplex PCR, yet TCRdb's version contains in-frame clones alone and is incomplete. The sample yields tens of thousands of clones, around 86% seen once. This sample was included in a study of OX40 agonist ivuxolimab in advanced cancers. Findings of the study overall: More expanded clones were found, on average, in CD8+ than in CD4+ T cells. At 0.1 to 3.0 mg/kg, clonal expansion of CD4+ and CD8+ blood T cells had occurred by week 6.

The chain joins TRBV29-1 to TRBJ2-2, with 9 bases fitting TRBD1. This clonotype originated in an adult with an advanced solid tumor such as melanoma, head and neck, liver or kidney cancer. Sequences were derived from CD4+ or CD8+ T cells sorted from blood, sampled in a trial of the OX40 agonist ivuxolimab. The CDR3: CSVEELPGQGTSSTGELFF. DNA for the CDR3: TGCAGCGTTGAAGAACTTCCGGGACAGGGTACTTCGAGCACCGGGGAGCTGTTTTTT.